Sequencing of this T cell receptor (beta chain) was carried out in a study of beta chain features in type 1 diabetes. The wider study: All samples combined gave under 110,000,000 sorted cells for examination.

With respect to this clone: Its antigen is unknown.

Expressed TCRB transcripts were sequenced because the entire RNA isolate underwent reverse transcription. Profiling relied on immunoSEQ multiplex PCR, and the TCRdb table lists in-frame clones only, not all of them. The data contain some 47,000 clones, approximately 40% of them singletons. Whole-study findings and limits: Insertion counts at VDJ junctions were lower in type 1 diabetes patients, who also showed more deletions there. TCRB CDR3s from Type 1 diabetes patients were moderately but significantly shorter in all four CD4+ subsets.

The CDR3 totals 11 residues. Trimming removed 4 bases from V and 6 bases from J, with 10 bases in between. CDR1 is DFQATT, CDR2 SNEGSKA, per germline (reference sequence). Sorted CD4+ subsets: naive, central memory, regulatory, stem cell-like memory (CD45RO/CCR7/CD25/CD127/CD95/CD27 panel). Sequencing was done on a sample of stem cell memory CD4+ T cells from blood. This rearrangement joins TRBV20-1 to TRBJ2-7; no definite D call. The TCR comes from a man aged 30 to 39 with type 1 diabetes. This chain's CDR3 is CSAKTVLEQYF. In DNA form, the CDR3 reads TGCAGTGCTAAGACTGTGCTCGAGCAGTACTTC.